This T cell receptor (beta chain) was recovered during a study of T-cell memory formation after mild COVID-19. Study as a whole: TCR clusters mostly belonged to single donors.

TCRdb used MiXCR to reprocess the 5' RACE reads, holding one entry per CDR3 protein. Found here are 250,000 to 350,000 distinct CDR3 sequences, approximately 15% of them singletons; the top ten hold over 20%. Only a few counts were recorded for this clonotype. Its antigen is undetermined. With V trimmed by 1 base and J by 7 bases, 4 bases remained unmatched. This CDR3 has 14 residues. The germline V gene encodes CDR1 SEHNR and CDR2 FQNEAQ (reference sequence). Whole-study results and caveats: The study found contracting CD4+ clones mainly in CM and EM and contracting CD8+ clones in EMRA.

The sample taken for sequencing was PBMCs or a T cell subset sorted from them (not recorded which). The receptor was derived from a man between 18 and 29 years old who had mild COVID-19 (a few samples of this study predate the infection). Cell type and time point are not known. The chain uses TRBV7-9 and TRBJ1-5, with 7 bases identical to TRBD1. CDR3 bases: TGTGCCAGCAGCTTAGGGTCAGGGGGGCAGCCCCAGCATTTT. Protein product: CASSLGSGGQPQHF. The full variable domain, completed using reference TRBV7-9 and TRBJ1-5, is DTGVSQNPRHKITKRGQNVTFRCDPISEHNRLYWYRQTLGQGPEFLTYFQNEAQLEKSRLLSDRFSAERPKGSFSTLEIQRTEQGDSAMYLCASSLGSGGQPQHFGDGTRLSIL.